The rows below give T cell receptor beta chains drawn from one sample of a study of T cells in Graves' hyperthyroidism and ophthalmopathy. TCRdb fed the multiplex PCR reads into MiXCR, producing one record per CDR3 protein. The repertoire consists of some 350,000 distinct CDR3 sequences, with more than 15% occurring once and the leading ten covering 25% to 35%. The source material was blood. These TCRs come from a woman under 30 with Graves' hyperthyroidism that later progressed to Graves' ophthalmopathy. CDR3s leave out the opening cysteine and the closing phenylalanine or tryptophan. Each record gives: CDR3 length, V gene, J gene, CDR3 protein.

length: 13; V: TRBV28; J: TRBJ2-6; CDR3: ASSSSGTGANVLT
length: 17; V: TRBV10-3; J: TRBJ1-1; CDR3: AISVIPGQGSMGGTEAF
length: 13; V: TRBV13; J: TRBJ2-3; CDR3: ASSLRASGADTQY
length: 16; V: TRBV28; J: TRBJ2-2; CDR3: ASSSPGLAGAFPGELF
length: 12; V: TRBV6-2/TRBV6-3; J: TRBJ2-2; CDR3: ASSYAQNTGELF
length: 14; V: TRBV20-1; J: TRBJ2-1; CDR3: SAPEGRTGVYNEQF
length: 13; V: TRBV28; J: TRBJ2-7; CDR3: ANSPVGQGPLEQY
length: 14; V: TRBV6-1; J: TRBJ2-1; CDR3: ASSIWSRRRQEKQF
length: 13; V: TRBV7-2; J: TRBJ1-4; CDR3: ASSLFRDVDEKLF
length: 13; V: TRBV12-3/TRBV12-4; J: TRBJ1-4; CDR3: ASRITGGDSEKLV
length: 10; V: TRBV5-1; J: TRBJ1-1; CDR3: ASSLGPAEAF
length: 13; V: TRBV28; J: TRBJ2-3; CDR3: AITRLAGGSDTQY
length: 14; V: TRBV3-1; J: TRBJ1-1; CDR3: ASSQESADRVGEAF
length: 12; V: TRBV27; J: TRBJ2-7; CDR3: ASSLKGAGYEQY
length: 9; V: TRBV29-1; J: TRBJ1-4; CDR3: SGQQGEKLF
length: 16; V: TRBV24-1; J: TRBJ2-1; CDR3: ATSDPPGATGAHGEQF
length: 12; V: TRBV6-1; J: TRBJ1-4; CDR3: ASSYAPRLEKLF
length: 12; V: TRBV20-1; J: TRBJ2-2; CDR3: SAILQVNTGELF
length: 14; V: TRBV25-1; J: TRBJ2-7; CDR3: ASSAQMGGLALEQY
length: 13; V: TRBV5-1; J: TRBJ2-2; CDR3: ASSSTGGRTGELF
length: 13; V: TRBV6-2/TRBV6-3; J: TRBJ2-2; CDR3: ASRTGGGFAGELF
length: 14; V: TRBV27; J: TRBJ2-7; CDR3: ASRGQIPGQVYEQY
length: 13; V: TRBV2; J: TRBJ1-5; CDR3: ASSGDRGELQPQH
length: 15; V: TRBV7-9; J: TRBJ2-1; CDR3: ASSLALGRVSYNEQF
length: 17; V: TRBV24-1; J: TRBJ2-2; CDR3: ATSDYLTSGRAESGELF
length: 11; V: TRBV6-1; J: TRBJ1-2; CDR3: ASRGGVGYGYT
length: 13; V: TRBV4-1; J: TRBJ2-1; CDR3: ASSQVLAYEDEQF
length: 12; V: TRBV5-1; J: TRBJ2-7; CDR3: ASSYGQGAYEQY
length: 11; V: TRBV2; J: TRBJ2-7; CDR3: ATKGTVDYEQY
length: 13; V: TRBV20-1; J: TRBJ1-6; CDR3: SASNREWVNSPLH
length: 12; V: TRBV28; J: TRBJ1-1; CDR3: ASSLFDSRYEAF
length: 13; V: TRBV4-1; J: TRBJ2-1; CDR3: ASSPSSGTPNEQF
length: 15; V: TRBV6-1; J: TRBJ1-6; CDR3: ASSSDLTGVFDSPLH
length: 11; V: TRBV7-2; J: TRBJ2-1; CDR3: ASSYGPGGEQF
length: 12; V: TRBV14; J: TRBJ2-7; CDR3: ASSQGGAVNEQY
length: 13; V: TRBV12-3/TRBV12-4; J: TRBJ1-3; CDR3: ASSRDSFSGNTIY
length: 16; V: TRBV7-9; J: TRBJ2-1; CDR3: ASSRGTSPLNSYNEQF